This entry features one TCR beta chain sequence. Original handling: Amplified reference gene primers provided the basis for estimating nucleated cell counts. Sequenced by immunoSEQ multiplex PCR; TCRdb stores in-frame clones only, minus some. V and J calls and clone size are copied from that table; D and trimming were computed from the DNA. The sample has roughly 250,000 clones; 85% to 95% are singletons. This specimen comes from a study of blood T cell repertoires in COVID-19. Study context: Material from acute and convalescent COVID-19 was sourced from the United States, Italy and Spain. T cells, B-cell-depleted T cells, or PBMCs supplied cDNA or gDNA.

Seattle's cohort entered during active infection and was followed longitudinally. V shed 8 bases and J 0 bases; nucleotides not matched to a gene: 7. This CDR3 region has 15 residues. Germline V gene lookup returns CDR1 ENHRY and CDR2 SYGVKD. V usage is TRBV10-3 and J usage is TRBJ1-5; 7 nucleotides line up with TRBD1. This clonotype originated in a man aged 25-45 years with COVID-19, enrolled during active disease. Sequenced sample: peripheral blood. For the CDR3, the DNA is TGTGCCATCGGGGAGGACAGGACTAGCAATCAGCCCCAGCATTTT. Translating it yields CAIGEDRTSNQPQHF.